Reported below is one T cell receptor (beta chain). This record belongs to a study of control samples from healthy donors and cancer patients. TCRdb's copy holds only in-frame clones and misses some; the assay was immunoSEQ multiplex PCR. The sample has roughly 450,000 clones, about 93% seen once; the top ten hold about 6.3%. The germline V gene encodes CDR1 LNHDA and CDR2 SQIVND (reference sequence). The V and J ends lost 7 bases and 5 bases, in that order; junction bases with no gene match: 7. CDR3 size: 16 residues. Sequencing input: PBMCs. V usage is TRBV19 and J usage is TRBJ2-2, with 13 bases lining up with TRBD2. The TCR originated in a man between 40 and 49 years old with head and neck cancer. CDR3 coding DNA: TGTGCCAGTACCGTCGGACTAGCGGGAGCTACCGGGGAGCTGTTTTTT. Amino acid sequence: CASTVGLAGATGELFF.